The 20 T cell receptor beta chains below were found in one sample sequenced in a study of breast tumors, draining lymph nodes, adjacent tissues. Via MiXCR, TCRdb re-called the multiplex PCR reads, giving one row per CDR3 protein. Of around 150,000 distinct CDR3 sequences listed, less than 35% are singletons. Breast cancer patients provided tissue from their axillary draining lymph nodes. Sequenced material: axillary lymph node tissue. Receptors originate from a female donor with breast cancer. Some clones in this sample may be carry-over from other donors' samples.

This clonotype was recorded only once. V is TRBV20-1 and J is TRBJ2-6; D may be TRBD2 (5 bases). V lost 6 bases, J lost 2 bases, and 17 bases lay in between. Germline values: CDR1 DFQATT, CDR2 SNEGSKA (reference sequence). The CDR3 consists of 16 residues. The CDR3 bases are TGCAGTGCCCCTGGGCCGGGGAACCCTGGGGCCAACGTCCTGACTTTC. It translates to CSAPGPGNPGANVLTF.

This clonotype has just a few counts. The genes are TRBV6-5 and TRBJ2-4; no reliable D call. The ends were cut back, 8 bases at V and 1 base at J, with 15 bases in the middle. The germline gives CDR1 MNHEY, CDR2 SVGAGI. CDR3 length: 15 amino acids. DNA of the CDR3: TGTGCCAGCGGGCCGGGTCGTTGGGCCAAAAACATTCAGTACTTC. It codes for CASGPGRWAKNIQYF.

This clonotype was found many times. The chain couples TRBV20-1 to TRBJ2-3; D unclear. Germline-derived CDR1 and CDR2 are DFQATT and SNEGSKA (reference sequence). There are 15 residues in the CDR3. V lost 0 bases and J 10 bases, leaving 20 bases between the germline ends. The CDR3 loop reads CSARDLSSLFHPQYF. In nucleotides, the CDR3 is TGCAGTGCTAGAGATCTGAGCAGCCTTTTCCATCCGCAGTATTTT.

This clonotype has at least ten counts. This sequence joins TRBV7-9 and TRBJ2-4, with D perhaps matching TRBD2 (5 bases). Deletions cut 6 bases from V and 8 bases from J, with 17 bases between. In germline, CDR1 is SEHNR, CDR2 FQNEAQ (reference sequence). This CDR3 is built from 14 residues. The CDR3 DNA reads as TGTGCCAGCAGAGAGGGCTCCGGAGGAGACATTCAGTACTTC. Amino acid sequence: CASREGSGGDIQYF.

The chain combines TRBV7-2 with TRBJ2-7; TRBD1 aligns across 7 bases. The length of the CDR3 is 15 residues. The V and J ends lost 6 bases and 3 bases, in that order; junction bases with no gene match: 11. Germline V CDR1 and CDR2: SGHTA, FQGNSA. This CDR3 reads CASSKRDSRNYEQYF. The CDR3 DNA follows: TGTGCCAGCAGTAAACGGGACAGCCGAAACTACGAGCAGTACTTC.

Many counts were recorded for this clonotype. This CDR3 reads CASSQDSVNTEAFF. CDR3 in DNA: TGCGCCAGCAGCCAAGATTCGGTGAACACTGAAGCTTTCTTT. This chain links TRBV4-1 with TRBJ1-1; D unclear. Per germline, CDR1 MGHRA and CDR2 YSYEKL. The CDR3 runs 14 residues. V dropped 0 bases and J dropped 0 bases, with 5 bases sitting between them.

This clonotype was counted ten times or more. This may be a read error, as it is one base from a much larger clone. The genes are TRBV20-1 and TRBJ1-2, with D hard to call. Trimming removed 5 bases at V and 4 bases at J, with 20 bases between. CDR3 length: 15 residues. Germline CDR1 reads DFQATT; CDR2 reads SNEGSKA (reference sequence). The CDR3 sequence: CSADMVVVATYGYTF. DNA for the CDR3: TGCAGTGCTGACATGGTGGTGGTCGCTACCTATGGCTACACCTTC.

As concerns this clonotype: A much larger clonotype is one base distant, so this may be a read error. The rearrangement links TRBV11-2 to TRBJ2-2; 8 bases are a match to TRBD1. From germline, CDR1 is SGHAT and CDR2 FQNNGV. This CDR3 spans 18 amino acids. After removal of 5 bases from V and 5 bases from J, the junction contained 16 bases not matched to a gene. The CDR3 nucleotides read TGTGCCAGCAGCCCCCAGGACAGGGCGCCAAGGTTTACCGGGGAGCTGTTTTTT. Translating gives CASSPQDRAPRFTGELFF.

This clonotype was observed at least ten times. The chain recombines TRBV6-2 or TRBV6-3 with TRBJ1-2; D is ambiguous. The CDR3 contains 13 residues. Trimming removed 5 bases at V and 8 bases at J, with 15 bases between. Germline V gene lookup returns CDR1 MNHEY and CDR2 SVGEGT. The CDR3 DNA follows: TGTGCCAGCAGTGAATTACGGGATGGCGGCTACACCTTC. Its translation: CASSELRDGGYTF.

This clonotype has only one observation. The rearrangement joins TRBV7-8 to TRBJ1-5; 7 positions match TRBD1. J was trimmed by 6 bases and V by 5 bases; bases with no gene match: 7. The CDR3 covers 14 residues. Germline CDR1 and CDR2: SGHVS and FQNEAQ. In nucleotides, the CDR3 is TGTGCCAGCAGCCGCACAGGGGCCGGTCAGCCCCAGCATTTT. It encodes CASSRTGAGQPQHF.

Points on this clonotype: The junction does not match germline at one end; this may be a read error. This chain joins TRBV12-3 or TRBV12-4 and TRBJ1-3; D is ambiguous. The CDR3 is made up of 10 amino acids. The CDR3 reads CASSMSLIHF. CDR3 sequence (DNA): TGTGCCAGCAGCATGTCCTTGATCCATTTT.

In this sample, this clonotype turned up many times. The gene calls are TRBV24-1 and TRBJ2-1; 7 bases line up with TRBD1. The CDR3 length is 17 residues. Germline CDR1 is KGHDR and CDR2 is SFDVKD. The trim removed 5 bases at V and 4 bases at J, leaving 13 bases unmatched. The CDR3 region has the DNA TGTGCCACCAGTGTCTCTTCCCCGGGACAGATATACAATGAGCAGTTCTTC. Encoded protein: CATSVSSPGQIYNEQFF.

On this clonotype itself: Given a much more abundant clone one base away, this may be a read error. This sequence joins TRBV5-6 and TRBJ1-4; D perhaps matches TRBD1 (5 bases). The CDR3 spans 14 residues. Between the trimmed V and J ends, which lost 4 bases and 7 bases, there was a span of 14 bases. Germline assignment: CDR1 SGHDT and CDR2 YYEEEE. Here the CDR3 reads CASSLSGTGEKLFF. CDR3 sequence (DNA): TGTGCCAGCAGCCTATCAGGGACTGGTGAAAAACTGTTTTTT. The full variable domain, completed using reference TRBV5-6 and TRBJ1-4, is DAGVTQSPTHLIKTRGQQVTLRCSPKSGHDTVSWYQQALGQGPQFIFQYYEEEERQRGNFPDRFSGHQFPNYSSELNVNALLLGDSALYLCASSLSGTGEKLFFGSGTQLSVL.

In nucleotides, the CDR3 is TGTGCCATCAGTGAGTCGAGACAGATGAACACTGAAGCTTTCTTT. Translation: CAISESRQMNTEAFF. The chain uses TRBV10-3 and TRBJ1-1; D is possibly TRBD1 (5 bases). The V gene's germline CDR1 is ENHRY and CDR2 SYGVKD. V lost 0 bases and J 0 bases, leaving 8 bases between the germline ends. The CDR3 length is 15 residues.

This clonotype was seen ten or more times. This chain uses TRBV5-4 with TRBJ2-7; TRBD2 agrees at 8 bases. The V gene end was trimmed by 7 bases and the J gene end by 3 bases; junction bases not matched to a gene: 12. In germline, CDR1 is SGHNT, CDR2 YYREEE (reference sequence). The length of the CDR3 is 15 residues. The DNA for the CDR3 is TGTGCCAGCGGTCCGGGGGGGGGCTCAGGCTACGAGCAGTACGTC. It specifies CASGPGGGSGYEQYV.

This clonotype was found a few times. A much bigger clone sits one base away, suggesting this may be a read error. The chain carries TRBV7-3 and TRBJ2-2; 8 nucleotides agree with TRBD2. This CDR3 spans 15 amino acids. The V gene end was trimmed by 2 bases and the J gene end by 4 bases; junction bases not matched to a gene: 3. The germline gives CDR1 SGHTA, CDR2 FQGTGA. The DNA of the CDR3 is TGTGCCAGCAGCTTAGGACGGGGGGGCACCGGGGAGCTGTTTTTT. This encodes CASSLGRGGTGELFF.

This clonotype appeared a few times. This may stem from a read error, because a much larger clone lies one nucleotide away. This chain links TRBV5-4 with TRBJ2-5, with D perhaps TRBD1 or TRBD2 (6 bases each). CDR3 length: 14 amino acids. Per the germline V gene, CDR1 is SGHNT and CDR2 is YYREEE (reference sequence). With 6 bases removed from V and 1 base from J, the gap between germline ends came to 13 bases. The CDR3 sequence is CASNRRGAQETQYF. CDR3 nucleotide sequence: TGTGCCAGCAACCGGAGGGGGGCCCAAGAGACCCAGTACTTC.

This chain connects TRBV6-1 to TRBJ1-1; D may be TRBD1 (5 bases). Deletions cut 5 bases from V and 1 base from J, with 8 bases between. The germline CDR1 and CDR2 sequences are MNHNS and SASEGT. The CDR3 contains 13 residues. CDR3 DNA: TGTGCCAGCAGTCGACAGCCGAACACTGAAGCTTTCTTT. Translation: CASSRQPNTEAFF.

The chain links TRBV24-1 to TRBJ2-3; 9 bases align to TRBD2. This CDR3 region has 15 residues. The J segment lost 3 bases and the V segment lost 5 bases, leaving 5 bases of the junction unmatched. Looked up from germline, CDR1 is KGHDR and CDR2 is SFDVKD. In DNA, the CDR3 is TGTGCCACCAGTGCGTCTAGCGGGAATACAGATACGCAGTATTTT. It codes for CATSASSGNTDTQYF.

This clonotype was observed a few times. CDR3 sequence (DNA): TGTGCCAGCATCGATAAGGGGGGAACAACTGAAGCTTTCTTT. Amino acids: CASIDKGGTTEAFF. The chain links TRBV6-1 to TRBJ1-1; D is perhaps TRBD1 (6 bases). This CDR3 comprises 14 residues. The V end lost 7 bases, the J end lost 5 bases, and 17 bases lay between the germline ends. Germline V gives CDR1 MNHNS, CDR2 SASEGT.